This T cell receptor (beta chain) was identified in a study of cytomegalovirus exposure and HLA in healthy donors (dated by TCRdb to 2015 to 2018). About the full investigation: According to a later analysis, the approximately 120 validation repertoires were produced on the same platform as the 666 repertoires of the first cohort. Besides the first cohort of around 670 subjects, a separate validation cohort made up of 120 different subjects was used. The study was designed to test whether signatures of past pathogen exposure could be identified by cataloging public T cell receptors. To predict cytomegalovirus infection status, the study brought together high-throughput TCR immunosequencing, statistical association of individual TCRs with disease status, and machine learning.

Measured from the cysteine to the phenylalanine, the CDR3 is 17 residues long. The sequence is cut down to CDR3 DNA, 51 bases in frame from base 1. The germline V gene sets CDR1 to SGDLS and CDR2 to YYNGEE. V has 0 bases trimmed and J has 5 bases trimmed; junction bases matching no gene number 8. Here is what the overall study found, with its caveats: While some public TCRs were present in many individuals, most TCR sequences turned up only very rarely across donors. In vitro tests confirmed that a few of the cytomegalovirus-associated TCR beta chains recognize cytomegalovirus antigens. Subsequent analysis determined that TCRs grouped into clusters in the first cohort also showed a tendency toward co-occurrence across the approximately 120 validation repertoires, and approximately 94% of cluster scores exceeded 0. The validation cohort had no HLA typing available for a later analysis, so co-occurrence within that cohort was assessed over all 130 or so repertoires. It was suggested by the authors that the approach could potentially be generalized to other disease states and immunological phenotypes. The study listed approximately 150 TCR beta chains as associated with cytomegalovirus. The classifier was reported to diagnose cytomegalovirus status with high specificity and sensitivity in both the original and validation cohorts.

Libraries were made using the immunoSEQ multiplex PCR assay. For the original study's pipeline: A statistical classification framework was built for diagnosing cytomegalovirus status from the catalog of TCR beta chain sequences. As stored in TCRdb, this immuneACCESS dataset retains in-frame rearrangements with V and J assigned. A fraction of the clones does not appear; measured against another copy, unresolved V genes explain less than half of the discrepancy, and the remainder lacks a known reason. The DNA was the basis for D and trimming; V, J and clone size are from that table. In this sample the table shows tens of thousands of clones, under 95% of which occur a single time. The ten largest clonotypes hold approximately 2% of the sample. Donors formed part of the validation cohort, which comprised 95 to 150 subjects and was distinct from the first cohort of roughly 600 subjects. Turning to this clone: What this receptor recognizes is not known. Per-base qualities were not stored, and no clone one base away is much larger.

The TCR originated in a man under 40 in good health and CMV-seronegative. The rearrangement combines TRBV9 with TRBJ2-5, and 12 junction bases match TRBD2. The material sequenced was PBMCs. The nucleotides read TGTGCCAGCAGCGTAGGATCGACTAGCGGGAGTTTCGAGACCCAGTACTTC. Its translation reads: CASSVGSTSGSFETQYF.